One TCR beta chain is described in this entry. This sample was included in a study of cytomegalovirus exposure and HLA in healthy donors. Germline assignment: CDR1 MNHEY and CDR2 SVGAGI. CDR3 size: 15 residues. V lost 6 bases, J lost 5 bases, and 7 bases stayed unmatched. Primers included in the PCR were 60 Vbeta and 13 Jbeta primers. Measured with immunoSEQ multiplex PCR; TCRdb has only the in-frame clones, and not every one. Among about 200,000 clones, roughly four fifths were seen once, and the ten largest hold around 6%. This TCR was recovered from a woman aged 45-60 years in good health and CMV-seropositive. Sequencing input: PBMCs. The genes are TRBV6-5 and TRBJ1-4, with 9 bases fitting TRBD1. The CDR3 reads CASSTTTGGNEKLFF. Written as DNA, the CDR3 is TGTGCCAGCAGCACGACGACAGGGGGGAATGAAAAACTGTTTTTT.